The clone carrying this T cell receptor beta chain occurred a few times. Its antigen is still unknown. These data come from a study of shared clonotypes between healthy human individuals. The sorted-subset replicate PCRs were given roughly 200 ng DNA, which is tens of thousands of T cell genomes. Only in-frame clones appear in the TCRdb table, and some are missing; sequencing was by immunoSEQ multiplex PCR. The sample lists 100,000 to 120,000 clones, around 65% occurring once. CDR1 and CDR2 from the germline V gene are SGHDT and YYEEEE. Deletions cut 4 bases from V and 9 bases from J, with 19 bases between. The CDR3 sequence is 14 residues long. Study results and caveats: Memory subsets had estimated richness that was generally smaller than that of naive subsets.

The clonotype originates from a woman in her 30s in good health. Sequencing was performed on memory CD8+ T cells sorted from blood. Subset in this sample: CD45RO+ cells pooled with CCR7-negative TemRA cells. The rearrangement joins TRBV5-6 to TRBJ1-1, with D unresolved. Written as DNA, the CDR3 is TGTGCCAGCAGCCTTCCGGAAGGGCGCGGGAAAGCTTTCTTT. Protein product: CASSLPEGRGKAFF.